Sequencing of this TCR beta chain was carried out in a study of blood T cell repertoires in COVID-19. The method was immunoSEQ multiplex PCR; TCRdb's version includes in-frame clones alone and lacks a portion of them. The sample holds about 160,000 clones, about 80% seen once. This CDR3 comprises 16 residues. Germline-derived CDR1 and CDR2 are SNHLY and FYNNEI. V dropped 2 bases and J dropped 1; count of bases not matched to a gene: 2. What was sequenced was PBMCs or T cells enriched from blood (not recorded which). The sequence derives from a woman aged 60 to 75 who had recovered from COVID-19. J is TRBJ2-6 and V is TRBV2; 7 bases are a match to TRBD2. The CDR3 reads CASSEMGGSGANVLTF. CDR3 DNA sequence: TGTGCCAGCAGTGAAATGGGGGGGTCTGGGGCCAACGTCCTGACTTTC. Based on the CDR3 plus reference TRBV2 and TRBJ2-6, the full variable domain is EPEVTQTPSHQVTQMGQEVILRCVPISNHLYFYWYRQILGQKVEFLVSFYNNEISEKSEIFDDQFSVERPDGSNFTLKIRSTKLEDSAMYFCASSEMGGSGANVLTFGAGSRLTVL.